One and the same sample provided the 16 T cell receptor beta chains below, sequenced in a study of blood T cell repertoires in COVID-19. Libraries were prepared by immunoSEQ multiplex PCR; TCRdb keeps only in-frame clonotypes and omits some of them. Among approximately 310,000 clones listed, 75% to 90% were seen once. The material sequenced was PBMCs or T cells enriched from blood (not recorded which). These receptors were obtained from a man in his sixties who had recovered from COVID-19.

This rearrangement joins TRBV2 to TRBJ1-6, with unresolved D. The germline CDR1 and CDR2 sequences are SNHLY and FYNNEI. Between the trimmed V and J ends, which lost 6 bases and 7 bases, there was a span of 13 bases. The CDR3 is 14 amino acids. CDR3: CASRSGISNSPLHF. The DNA for the CDR3 is TGTGCCAGCAGGTCAGGAATCTCGAATTCACCCCTCCACTTT.

The genes are TRBV7-8 and TRBJ1-1; tentatively, D is TRBD1 (5 bases). CDR1 and CDR2 (germline): SGHVS, FQNEAQ. The CDR3 loop spans 15 amino acids. V shed 1 base and J shed 4 bases, with 13 bases lying between them. The CDR3 nucleotides read TGTGCCAGCAGCTTAGTGGGCGGAGGGGTCACTGAAGCTTTCTTT. It is translated as CASSLVGGGVTEAFF.

V gene TRBV19 combines with J gene TRBJ2-1; 9 bases align to TRBD2. The CDR3 covers 18 residues. Germline CDR1 and CDR2: LNHDA and SQIVND (reference sequence). Trimming took 0 bases from V and 5 from J; bases not matched to a gene: 11. The chain's CDR3 is CASSIDPPTRGRDNEQFF. The CDR3 region has the DNA TGTGCCAGTAGTATAGATCCTCCTACTCGCGGGAGGGACAATGAGCAGTTCTTC.

The chain recombines TRBV4-1 with TRBJ2-1, with 15 bases lining up with TRBD2. The germline V gene encodes CDR1 MGHRA and CDR2 YSYEKL. Trimming removed 3 bases from V and 7 bases from J; junction bases left unmatched: 4. This CDR3 is built from 16 residues. The CDR3 protein is CASSQGLAGGANEQFF. The CDR3 DNA is TGCGCCAGCAGCCAGGGACTAGCGGGAGGTGCAAATGAGCAGTTCTTC.

The J gene is TRBJ2-3, the V gene TRBV2; TRBD1 might be the D (6 bases). Germline assignment: CDR1 SNHLY and CDR2 FYNNEI. CDR3 length: 11 residues. V was clipped by 7 bases and J by 4 bases, with 6 bases between them. CDR3 nucleotides: TGTGCCAGCACAGGGGCAGATACGCAGTATTTT. Translated: CASTGADTQYF.

The V gene is TRBV18, the J gene TRBJ1-1; D is unclear. The CDR3 contains 14 residues. V gave up 0 bases and J gave up 0 bases, with 5 bases separating them. Germline V gene data show CDR1 as KGHSH and CDR2 as LQKENI. The CDR3 DNA reads TGTGCCAGCTCACCACCGTCCTTGAACACTGAAGCTTTCTTT. This encodes CASSPPSLNTEAFF. The full variable domain, rest sourced from reference TRBV18 and TRBJ1-1, is NAGVMQNPRHLVRRRGQEARLRCSPMKGHSHVYWYRQLPEEGLKFMVYLQKENIIDESGMPKERFSAEFPKEGPSILRIQQVVRGDSAAYFCASSPPSLNTEAFFGQGTRLTVV.

The rearrangement uses TRBV5-1 and TRBJ2-1; maybe TRBD1 (6 bases). Trimming shortened V by 0 bases and J by 3 bases, and 16 bases separated the two germline ends. Germline-derived CDR1 and CDR2 are SGHRS and YFSETQ. This CDR3 has 17 residues. CDR3 in amino acids: CASSLVREGGFYNEQFF. The CDR3 DNA is TGCGCCAGCAGCTTGGTCAGGGAAGGGGGATTCTACAATGAGCAGTTCTTC.

This clone was counted once. This chain uses TRBV10-3 with TRBJ2-2, with TRBD1 matching over 7 bases. Unmatched junction bases numbered 9, after V lost 0 bases and J lost 2 bases. Germline V gene sequence: CDR1 ENHRY, CDR2 SYGVKD. The CDR3 totals 18 residues. CDR3 residues: CAISESPPWDSNTGELFF. CDR3 DNA sequence: TGTGCCATCAGTGAGTCTCCCCCCTGGGACAGCAACACCGGGGAGCTGTTTTTT.

This clone was seen ten or more times. This chain uses TRBV4-2 with TRBJ2-7; perhaps TRBD1 as D (6 bases). Germline CDR1 LGHNA, CDR2 YNFKEQ. With 0 bases removed from V and 3 bases from J, the gap between germline ends came to 9 bases. The CDR3 totals 14 residues. The CDR3, as DNA: TGTGCCAGCAGCCAAGAGGGGACATACTACGAGCAGTACTTC. It encodes CASSQEGTYYEQYF.

The chain uses TRBV11-3 and TRBJ2-3; 7 nucleotides match TRBD1. The V gene's germline CDR1 is SGHNT and CDR2 YENEEA. The trim removed 5 bases at V and 0 bases at J, leaving 2 bases unmatched. This CDR3 contains 14 residues. The CDR3 DNA reads TGTGCCAGCAGCCCGGACAGGAGCACAGATACGCAGTATTTT. It codes for CASSPDRSTDTQYF. Full variable domain (remainder filled in from reference TRBV11-3 and TRBJ2-3): EAGVVQSPRYKIIEKKQPVAFWCNPISGHNTLYWYLQNLGQGPELLIRYENEEAVDDSQLPKDRFSAERLKGVDSTLKIQPAELGDSAVYLCASSPDRSTDTQYFGPGTRLTVL.

The DNA for the CDR3 is TGTGCCAGCAGTGAAGCGCTGTCGGGGACAGGGCATGGCTACACCTTC. The encoded protein is CASSEALSGTGHGYTF. The V and J genes are TRBV25-1 and TRBJ1-2, with TRBD1 matching over 9 bases. Germline V gene data show CDR1 as MGHDK and CDR2 as SYGVNS. The CDR3 spans 16 residues. The V and J ends lost 2 bases and 6 bases, in that order; junction bases with no gene match: 10.

The CDR3 protein is CASSGSGLAGGYYNEQFF. In DNA form, the CDR3 reads TGTGCCAGCAGTGGATCCGGACTAGCGGGAGGGTATTACAATGAGCAGTTCTTC. The chain is built from TRBV2 and TRBJ2-1, with 15 bases aligning to TRBD2. Germline CDR1 and CDR2: SNHLY and FYNNEI. The CDR3 extends over 18 amino acids. V lost 4 bases and J lost 4; bases outside the gene matches: 8.

CDR3 sequence reads: CASSYPHSDRGEAFF. In DNA, the CDR3 is TGTGCCAGCAGTTACCCCCACTCCGACAGGGGTGAAGCTTTCTTT. The chain has TRBV6-5 and TRBJ1-1; TRBD1 matches 8 bases. Trimming removed 2 bases from V and 7 bases from J; junction bases left unmatched: 9. This CDR3 is built from 15 residues. CDR1 and CDR2 (germline): MNHEY, SVGAGI.

J is TRBJ1-6 and V is TRBV20-1; 8 bases are a match to TRBD1. The CDR3 is made up of 12 amino acids. Germline V gene data show CDR1 as DFQATT and CDR2 as SNEGSKA (reference sequence). Trimming cost V 3 bases and J 14 bases; bases outside gene matches: 6. CDR3 sequence: CSASFGTGSLHF. The DNA of the CDR3 is TGCAGTGCTAGTTTCGGGACAGGCTCCCTCCACTTT.

This chain connects TRBV5-1 to TRBJ1-3; D ambiguous. Germline V CDR1 and CDR2: SGHRS, YFSETQ. The germline V and J ends were trimmed by 0 bases and 4 bases, with 11 bases remaining between them. The CDR3 is 15 residues long. In DNA, the CDR3 is TGCGCCAGCAGCTTGGGGGCCCTGACGGGAAACACCATATATTTT. Protein sequence: CASSLGALTGNTIYF.

In this sample, this clone turned up once. The J gene is TRBJ2-1, the V gene TRBV7-3; maybe TRBD1 (5 bases). From germline, CDR1 is SGHTA and CDR2 FQGTGA. The CDR3 has 14 amino acids. Deletions cut 6 bases from V and 8 bases from J, with 17 bases between. CDR3 coding DNA: TGTGCCAGCAGTAGGGGCGGAGTCAACGATGAGCAGTTCTTC. Translated, it gives CASSRGGVNDEQFF.